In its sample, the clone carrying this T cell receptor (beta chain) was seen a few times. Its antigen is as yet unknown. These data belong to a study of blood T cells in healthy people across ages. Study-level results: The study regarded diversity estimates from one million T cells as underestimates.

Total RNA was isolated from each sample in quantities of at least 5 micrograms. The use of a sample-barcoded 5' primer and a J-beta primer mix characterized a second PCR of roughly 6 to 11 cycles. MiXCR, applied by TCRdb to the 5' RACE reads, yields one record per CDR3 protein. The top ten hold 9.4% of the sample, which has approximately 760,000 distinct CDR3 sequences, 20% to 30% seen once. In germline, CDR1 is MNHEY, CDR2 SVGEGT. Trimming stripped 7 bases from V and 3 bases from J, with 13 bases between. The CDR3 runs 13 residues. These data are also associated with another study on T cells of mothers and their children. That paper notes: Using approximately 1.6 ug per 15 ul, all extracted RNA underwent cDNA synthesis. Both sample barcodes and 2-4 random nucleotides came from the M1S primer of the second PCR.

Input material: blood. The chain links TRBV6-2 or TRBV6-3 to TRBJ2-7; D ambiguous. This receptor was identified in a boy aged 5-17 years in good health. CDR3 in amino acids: CASNQGHSYEQYF. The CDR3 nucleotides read TGTGCCAGCAACCAAGGGCATAGCTACGAGCAGTACTTC.